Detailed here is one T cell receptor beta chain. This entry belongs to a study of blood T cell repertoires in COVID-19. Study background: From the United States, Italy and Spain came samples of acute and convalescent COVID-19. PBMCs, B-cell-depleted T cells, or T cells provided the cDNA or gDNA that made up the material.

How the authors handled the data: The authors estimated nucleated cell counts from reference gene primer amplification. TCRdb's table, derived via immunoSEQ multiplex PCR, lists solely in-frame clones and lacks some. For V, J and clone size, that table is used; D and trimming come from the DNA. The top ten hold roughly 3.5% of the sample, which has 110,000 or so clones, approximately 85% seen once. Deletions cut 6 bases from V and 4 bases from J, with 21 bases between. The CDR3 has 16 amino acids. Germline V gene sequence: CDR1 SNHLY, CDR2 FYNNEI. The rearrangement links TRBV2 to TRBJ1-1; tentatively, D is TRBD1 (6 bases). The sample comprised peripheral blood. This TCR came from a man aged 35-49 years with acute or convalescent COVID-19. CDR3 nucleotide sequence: TGTGCCAGCAGCCTAGGACAGAGGTGGTTATTCACTGAAGCTTTCTTT. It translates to CASSLGQRWLFTEAFF.